This T cell receptor beta chain was observed in a study of shared clonotypes between healthy human individuals. At the level of the study: Participating donors consisted of two women and a few men aged 18 to 49. General observations from the study: In having few donors, the study represented limited genetic and exposure-history diversity.

Comments on this clone: The antigen is not known.

Germline CDR1 and CDR2: LNHDA and SQIVND (reference sequence). The CDR3 has 15 amino acids. The trim removed 5 bases at V and 6 bases at J, leaving 10 bases unmatched. PBMC DNA, left unsorted, was sequenced on ten immunoSEQ deep assay plates. Assay: immunoSEQ multiplex PCR; the TCRdb copy retains only in-frame clones and omits some. Of more than 400,000 clones listed, about 85% are singletons. The chain combines TRBV19 with TRBJ2-1, with 7 positions matching TRBD2. The source material was PBMCs. This sequence originates from a woman between 40 and 55 years old in good health. Some clones in this sample may be carry-over from other donors' samples. The CDR3 loop reads CASSLKLANRNEQFF. Here the CDR3 DNA reads TGTGCCAGTAGTCTTAAACTAGCGAACCGCAATGAGCAGTTCTTC. Full variable domain (remainder filled in from reference TRBV19 and TRBJ2-1): DGGITQSPKYLFRKEGQNVTLSCEQNLNHDAMYWYRQDPGQGLRLIYYSQIVNDFQKGDIAEGYSVSREKKESFPLTVTSAQKNPTAFYLCASSLKLANRNEQFFGPGTRLTVL.